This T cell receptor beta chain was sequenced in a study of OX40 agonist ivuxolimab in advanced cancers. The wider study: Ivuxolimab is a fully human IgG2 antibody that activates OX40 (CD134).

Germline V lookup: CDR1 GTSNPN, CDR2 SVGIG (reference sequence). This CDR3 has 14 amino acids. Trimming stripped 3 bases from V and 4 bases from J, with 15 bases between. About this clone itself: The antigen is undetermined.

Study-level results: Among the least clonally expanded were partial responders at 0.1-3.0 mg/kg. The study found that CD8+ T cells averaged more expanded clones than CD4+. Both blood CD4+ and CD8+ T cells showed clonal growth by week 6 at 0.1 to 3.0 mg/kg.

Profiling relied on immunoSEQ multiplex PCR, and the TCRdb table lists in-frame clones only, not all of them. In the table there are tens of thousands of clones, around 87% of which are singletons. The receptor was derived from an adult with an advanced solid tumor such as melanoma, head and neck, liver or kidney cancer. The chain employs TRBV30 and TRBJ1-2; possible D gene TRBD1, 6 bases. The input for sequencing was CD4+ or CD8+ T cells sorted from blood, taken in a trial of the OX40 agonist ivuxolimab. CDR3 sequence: CAWRLQGNPYGYTF. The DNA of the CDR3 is TGTGCCTGGAGATTACAGGGAAACCCCTATGGCTACACCTTC.